Given below is one TCR beta chain in context. TCRdb independently ran MiXCR on the 5' RACE reads; one entry per CDR3 protein. The sample comprises more than 95,000 distinct CDR3 sequences, approximately 10% of which are singletons, and about 4.5% rests with the top ten. The data derive from a study of early T cells in non-severe SARS-CoV-2 infection. Trimming removed 1 base at V and 2 bases at J, with 8 bases between. Germline-derived CDR1 and CDR2 are MNHEY and SVGEGT. The CDR3 loop spans 15 amino acids. Specimen: whole blood, collected at baseline. This TCR came from an adult who was a healthcare worker with PCR-confirmed SARS-CoV-2 infection or an uninfected control (not recorded which). The gene calls are TRBV6-2 or TRBV6-3 and TRBJ2-2, with no clear D. The CDR3: CASSYFKGNTGELFF. CDR3 DNA: TGTGCCAGCAGTTACTTCAAGGGAAACACCGGGGAGCTGTTTTTT.